Each of the 14 T cell receptor beta chains below was sequenced from the same sample in a study of control samples from healthy donors and cancer patients. TCRdb keeps only in-frame clones here, not all; method: immunoSEQ multiplex PCR. The data hold roughly 120,000 clones, with about 92% observed a single time. The sample taken for sequencing was PBMCs. The source of these receptors is a man aged 50-60 years with head and neck cancer.

This clone was observed a single time. The CDR3 DNA sequence: TGTGCCAGCGCAGGGACAGGGGACAAGAATGAGCAGTTCTTC. It yields the protein CASAGTGDKNEQFF. The V and J genes are TRBV6-5 and TRBJ2-1; 10 nucleotides match TRBD1. The CDR3 length is 14 residues. Looked up from germline, CDR1 is MNHEY and CDR2 is SVGAGI. Trimming cost V 8 bases and J 7 bases; bases outside gene matches: 8.

The rearrangement links TRBV30 to TRBJ2-5, with D perhaps TRBD1 (6 bases). Germline values: CDR1 GTSNPN, CDR2 SVGIG (reference sequence). This CDR3 contains 13 residues. V lost 1 base and J 1 base, leaving 7 bases between the germline ends. Here the CDR3 reads CAWSEDSQETQYF. The CDR3 DNA reads as TGTGCCTGGAGTGAGGACAGCCAAGAGACCCAGTACTTC.

The chain employs TRBV28 and TRBJ1-1; D gene unclear. The V gene's germline CDR1 is MDHEN and CDR2 SYDVKM. This CDR3 comprises 14 residues. V was cut by 3 bases and J by 4 bases, with 12 bases left in between. The CDR3 is CASSFRPQGTEAFF. The CDR3 nucleotides are TGTGCCAGCAGTTTTAGACCCCAAGGCACTGAAGCTTTCTTT.

The rearrangement uses TRBV6-2 or TRBV6-3 and TRBJ2-3; a possible D gene is TRBD2 (6 bases). From germline, CDR1 is MNHEY and CDR2 SVGEGT. The CDR3 loop spans 15 amino acids. V gave up 3 bases and J gave up 3 bases, with 13 bases separating them. The CDR3 is CASSYPGLGTDTQYF. CDR3 coding DNA: TGTGCCAGCAGTTATCCGGGACTCGGGACAGATACGCAGTATTTT.

This chain uses TRBV19 with TRBJ2-1; possible D gene TRBD1, 6 bases. This CDR3 is built from 15 residues. In germline, CDR1 is LNHDA, CDR2 SQIVND (reference sequence). The V and J ends lost 10 bases and 2 bases respectively, with 18 bases between them. The CDR3 DNA follows: TGTGCCATCATAAACCGGGACAAGCCCTACAATGAGCAGTTCTTC. This codes for CAIINRDKPYNEQFF.

This chain joins TRBV25-1 and TRBJ1-6; 8 nucleotides agree with TRBD1. The CDR3 contains 16 residues. The V and J ends lost 6 bases and 4 bases, in that order; junction bases with no gene match: 8. CDR1 is MGHDK and CDR2 is SYGVNS in the germline V gene. DNA for the CDR3: TGTGCCAGCAGATTAGACAGGGGCCAATATAATTCACCCCTCCACTTT. As protein: CASRLDRGQYNSPLHF.

The genes are TRBV5-1 and TRBJ1-3, with 7 bases aligning to TRBD1. The V and J ends lost 5 bases and 3 bases, in that order; junction bases with no gene match: 2. CDR1 SGHRS and CDR2 YFSETQ come from the germline V gene. The CDR3 length is 13 residues. The CDR3 reads CASRTGVGNTIYF. The CDR3 DNA reads as TGCGCCAGCAGAACAGGGGTTGGAAACACCATATATTTT.

The chain is built from TRBV11-2 and TRBJ2-6; TRBD1 agrees at 7 bases. Germline V CDR1 and CDR2: SGHAT, FQNNGV. The CDR3 runs to 16 residues. V was pared by 5 bases and J by 0 bases, with 4 bases of the junction left unmatched. The CDR3 spells CASSPGQSSGANVLTF. In nucleotides, the CDR3 is TGTGCCAGCAGCCCGGGACAGAGCTCTGGGGCCAACGTCCTGACTTTC. The entire variable domain, with the rest obtained from reference TRBV11-2 and TRBJ2-6, is as follows: EAGVAQSPRYKIIEKRQSVAFWCNPISGHATLYWYQQILGQGPKLLIQFQNNGVVDDSQLPKDRFSAERLKGVDSTLKIQPAKLEDSAVYLCASSPGQSSGANVLTFGAGSRLTVL.

The CDR3 loop reads CASSPGGRRGGYTF. The CDR3 bases are TGTGCCAGCAGCCCAGGAGGGAGGAGGGGAGGCTACACCTTC. V is TRBV27 and J is TRBJ1-2; weak D call: TRBD1 (5 bases). This CDR3 is built from 14 residues. Trimming removed 6 bases at V and 8 bases at J, with 19 bases between. Per the germline V gene, CDR1 is MNHEY and CDR2 is SMNVEV (reference sequence).

The chain recombines TRBV5-1 with TRBJ2-2; possible D gene TRBD1, 5 bases. Between the trimmed V and J ends, which lost 0 bases and 0 bases, there was a span of 15 bases. Germline CDR1 reads SGHRS; CDR2 reads YFSETQ. CDR3 length equals 18 residues. The CDR3 region has the DNA TGCGCCAGCAGCTTGGAGCCCCGACAGATTACGAACACCGGGGAGCTGTTTTTT. Translated: CASSLEPRQITNTGELFF.

This clone was found a few times. The chain couples TRBV5-1 to TRBJ2-5, with 12 bases matching TRBD1. This CDR3 has 15 residues. Unmatched junction bases numbered 6, after V lost 4 bases and J lost 5 bases. Per the germline V gene, CDR1 is SGHRS and CDR2 is YFSETQ. The CDR3 DNA reads as TGCGCCAGCAGCCCGGGGACAGGGGGCCGGGAGACCCAGTACTTC. Translating gives CASSPGTGGRETQYF.

The V call is TRBV29-1, the J call TRBJ2-1; 7 bases are shared with TRBD1. Germline CDR1 SQVTM, CDR2 ANQGSEA. The CDR3 is 14 residues long. The V gene end was trimmed by 7 bases and the J gene end by 7 bases; junction bases not matched to a gene: 13. CDR3 sequence: CSALDRVITNEQFF. CDR3 DNA sequence: TGCAGCGCCCTTGACAGGGTTATTACAAATGAGCAGTTCTTC.

This rearrangement joins TRBV27 to TRBJ2-3; D not resolved. There are 16 residues in the CDR3. V lost 6 bases and J 2 bases, leaving 18 bases between the germline ends. The germline V gene has CDR1 MNHEY and CDR2 SMNVEV (reference sequence). CDR3 loop: CASSPSFPRLTDTQYF. In nucleotides, the CDR3 is TGTGCCAGCAGCCCCTCATTTCCTAGGCTCACAGATACGCAGTATTTT.

J is TRBJ1-1 and V is TRBV9; D might be TRBD1 (5 bases). Trimming took off 4 bases at V and 4 bases at J, with 17 bases between the two ends. The CDR3 consists of 15 residues. CDR1 and CDR2 (germline): SGDLS, YYNGEE. CDR3 in DNA: TGTGCCAGCAGCCCCCTCTCGGGGGTCGGCACTGAAGCTTTCTTT. It specifies CASSPLSGVGTEAFF.